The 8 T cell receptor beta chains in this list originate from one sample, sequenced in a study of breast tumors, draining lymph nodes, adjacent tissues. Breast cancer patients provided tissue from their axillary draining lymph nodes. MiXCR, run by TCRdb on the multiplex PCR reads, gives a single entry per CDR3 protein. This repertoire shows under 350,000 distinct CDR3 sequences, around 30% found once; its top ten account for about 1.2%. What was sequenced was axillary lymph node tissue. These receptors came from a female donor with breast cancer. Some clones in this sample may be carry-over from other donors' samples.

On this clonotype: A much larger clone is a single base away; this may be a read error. In DNA, the CDR3 is TGTGCCAGCAGCTTGAGCAGGGGGAAGGGCTTTGACACCTTC. As protein: CASSLSRGKGFDTF. The genes are TRBV5-6 and TRBJ1-2, with TRBD1 matching 7 bases. Germline trimming cut 1 base from V and 12 bases from J; bases unmatched to any gene: 12. CDR1 and CDR2 from the germline V gene are SGHDT and YYEEEE. This CDR3 spans 14 amino acids.

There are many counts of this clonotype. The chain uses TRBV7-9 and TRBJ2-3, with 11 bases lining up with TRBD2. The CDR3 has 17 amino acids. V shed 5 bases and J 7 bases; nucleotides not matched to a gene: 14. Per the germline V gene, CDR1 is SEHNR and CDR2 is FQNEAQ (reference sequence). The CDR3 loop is CASSAPLLAGVWNTQYF. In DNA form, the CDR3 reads TGTGCCAGCAGCGCACCCCTACTAGCGGGAGTGTGGAATACGCAGTATTTT.

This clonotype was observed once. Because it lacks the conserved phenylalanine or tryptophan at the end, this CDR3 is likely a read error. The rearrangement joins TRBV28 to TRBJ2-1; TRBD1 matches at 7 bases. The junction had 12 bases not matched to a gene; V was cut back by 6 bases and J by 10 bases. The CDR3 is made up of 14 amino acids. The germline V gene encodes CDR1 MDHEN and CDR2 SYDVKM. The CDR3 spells CASRYRGLTSEQFS. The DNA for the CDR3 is TGTGCCAGCAGGTACAGGGGCCTCACCTCCGAGCAGTTCTCC.

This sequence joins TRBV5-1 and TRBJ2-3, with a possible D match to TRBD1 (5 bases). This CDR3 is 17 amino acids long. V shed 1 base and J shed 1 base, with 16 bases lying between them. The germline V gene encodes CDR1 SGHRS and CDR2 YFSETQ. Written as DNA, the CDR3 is TGCGCCAGCAGCTTGTCGGACACTGGGTTCGGCACAGATACGCAGTATTTT. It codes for CASSLSDTGFGTDTQYF.

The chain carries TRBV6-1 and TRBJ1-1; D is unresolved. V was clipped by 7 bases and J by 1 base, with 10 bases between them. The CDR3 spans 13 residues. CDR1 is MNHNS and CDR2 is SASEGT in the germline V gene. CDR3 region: CASTLGANTEAFF. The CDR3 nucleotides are TGTGCCAGCACGCTGGGAGCGAACACTGAAGCTTTCTTT.

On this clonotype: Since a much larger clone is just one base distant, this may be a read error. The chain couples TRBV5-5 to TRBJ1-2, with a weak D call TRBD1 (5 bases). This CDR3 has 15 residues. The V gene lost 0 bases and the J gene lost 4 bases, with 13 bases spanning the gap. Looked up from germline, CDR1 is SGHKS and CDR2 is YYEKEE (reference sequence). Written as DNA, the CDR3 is TGTGCCAGCAGCTTGGAACAGGCGCTTGCCTATGGCTACACCTTC. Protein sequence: CASSLEQALAYGYTF.

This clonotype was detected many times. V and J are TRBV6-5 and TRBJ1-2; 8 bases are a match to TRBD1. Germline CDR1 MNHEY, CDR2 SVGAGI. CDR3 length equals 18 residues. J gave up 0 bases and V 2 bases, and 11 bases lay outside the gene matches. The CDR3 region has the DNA TGTGCCAGCAGTTACCAAATTCGGGCAGGGGGCACTAACTATGGCTACACCTTC. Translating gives CASSYQIRAGGTNYGYTF.

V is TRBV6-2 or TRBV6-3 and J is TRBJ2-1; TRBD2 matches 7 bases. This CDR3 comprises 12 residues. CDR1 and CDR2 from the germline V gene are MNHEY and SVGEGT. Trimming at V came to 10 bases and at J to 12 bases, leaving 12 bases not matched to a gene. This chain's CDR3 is CATREVGDTQFF. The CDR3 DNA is TGTGCCACCCGGGAGGTCGGAGATACGCAGTTCTTC.